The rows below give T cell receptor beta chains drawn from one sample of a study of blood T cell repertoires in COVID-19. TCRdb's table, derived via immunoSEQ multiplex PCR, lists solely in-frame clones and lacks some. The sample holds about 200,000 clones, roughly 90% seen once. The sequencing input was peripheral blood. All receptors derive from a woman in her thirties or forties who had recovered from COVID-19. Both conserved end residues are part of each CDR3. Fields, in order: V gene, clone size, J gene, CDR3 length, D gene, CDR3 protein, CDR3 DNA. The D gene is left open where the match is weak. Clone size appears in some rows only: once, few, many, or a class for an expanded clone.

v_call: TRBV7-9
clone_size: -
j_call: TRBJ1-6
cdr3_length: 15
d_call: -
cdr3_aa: CASSGQNSYNSPLHF
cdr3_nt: TGTGCCAGCAGTGGCCAAAACTCCTATAATTCACCCCTCCACTTT

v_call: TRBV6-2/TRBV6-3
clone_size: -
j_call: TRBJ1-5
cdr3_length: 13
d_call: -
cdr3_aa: CASSPSGGQPQHF
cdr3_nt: TGTGCCAGCAGTCCGAGCGGGGGGCAGCCCCAGCATTTT

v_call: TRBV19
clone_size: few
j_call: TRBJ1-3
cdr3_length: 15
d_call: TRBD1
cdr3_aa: CASSPRAGGRNTIYF
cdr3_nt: TGTGCCAGTAGCCCTCGGGCAGGGGGTCGAAACACCATATATTTT

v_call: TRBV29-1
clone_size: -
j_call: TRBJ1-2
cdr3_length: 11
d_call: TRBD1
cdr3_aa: CSGDRENGYTF
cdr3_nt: TGCAGCGGCGACAGGGAAAATGGCTACACCTTC

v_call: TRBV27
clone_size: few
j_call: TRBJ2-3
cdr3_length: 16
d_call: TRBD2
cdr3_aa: CASSSGTSFGVDTQYF
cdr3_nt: TGTGCCAGCAGTTCCGGGACTAGCTTCGGTGTAGATACGCAGTATTTT

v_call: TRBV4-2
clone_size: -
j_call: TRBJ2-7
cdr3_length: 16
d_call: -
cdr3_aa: CASSQESRTAGDEQYF
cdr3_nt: TGTGCCAGCAGCCAAGAGTCACGGACGGCCGGGGACGAGCAGTACTTC

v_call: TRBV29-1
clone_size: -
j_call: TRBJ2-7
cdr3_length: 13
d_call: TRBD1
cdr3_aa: CSVGRDRGYEQYF
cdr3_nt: TGCAGCGTCGGCCGGGACAGGGGCTACGAGCAGTACTTC

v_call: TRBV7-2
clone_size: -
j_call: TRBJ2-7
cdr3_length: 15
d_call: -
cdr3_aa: CASSLVAASQYEQYF
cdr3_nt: TGTGCCAGCAGCTTAGTAGCGGCGAGTCAATACGAGCAGTACTTC

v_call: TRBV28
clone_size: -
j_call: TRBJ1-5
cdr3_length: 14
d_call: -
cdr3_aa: CASSLPGYPQPQHF
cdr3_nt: TGTGCCAGCAGTTTACCAGGGTATCCTCAGCCCCAGCATTTT

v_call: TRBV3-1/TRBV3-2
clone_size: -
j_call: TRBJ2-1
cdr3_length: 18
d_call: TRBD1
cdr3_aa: CASSQSPGDRGLYNEQFF
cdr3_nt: TGTGCCAGCAGCCAATCCCCTGGGGACAGGGGCCTCTACAATGAGCAGTTCTTC

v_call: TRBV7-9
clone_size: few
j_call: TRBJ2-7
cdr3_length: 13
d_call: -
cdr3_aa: CASSSGRAYEQYF
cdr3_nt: TGTGCCAGCAGCTCCGGGCGGGCCTACGAGCAGTACTTC

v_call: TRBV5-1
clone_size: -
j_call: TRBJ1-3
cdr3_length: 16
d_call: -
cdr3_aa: CASSPGHLDSGNTIYF
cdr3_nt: TGCGCCAGCAGCCCGGGACATCTCGACTCTGGAAACACCATATATTTT

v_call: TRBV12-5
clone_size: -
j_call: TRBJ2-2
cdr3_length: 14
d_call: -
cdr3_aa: CASGSGSNTGELFF
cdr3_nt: TGTGCTAGTGGTTCCGGGAGCAACACCGGGGAGCTGTTTTTT

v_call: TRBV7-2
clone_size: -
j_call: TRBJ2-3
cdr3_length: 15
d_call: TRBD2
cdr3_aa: CASSLTSGPTDTQYF
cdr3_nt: TGTGCCAGCAGCTTAACTAGCGGTCCGACAGATACGCAGTATTTT

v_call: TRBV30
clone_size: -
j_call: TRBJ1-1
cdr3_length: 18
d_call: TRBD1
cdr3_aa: CAWKSTGWGTGAGTEAFF
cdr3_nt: TGTGCCTGGAAATCAACGGGATGGGGGACAGGGGCAGGCACTGAAGCTTTCTTT

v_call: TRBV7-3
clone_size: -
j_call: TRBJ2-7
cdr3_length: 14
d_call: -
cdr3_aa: CASSLGAMPYEQYF
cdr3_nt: TGTGCCAGCAGCTTGGGAGCAATGCCCTACGAGCAGTACTTC

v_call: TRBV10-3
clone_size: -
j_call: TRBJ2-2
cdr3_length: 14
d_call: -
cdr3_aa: CAISEPTGTGELFF
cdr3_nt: TGTGCCATCAGTGAACCTACAGGCACCGGGGAGCTGTTTTTT

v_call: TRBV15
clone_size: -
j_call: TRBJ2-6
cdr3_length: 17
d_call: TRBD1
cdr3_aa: CATSIRTGRYGANVLTF
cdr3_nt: TGTGCCACCAGCATCCGGACAGGGCGCTATGGGGCCAACGTCCTGACTTTC

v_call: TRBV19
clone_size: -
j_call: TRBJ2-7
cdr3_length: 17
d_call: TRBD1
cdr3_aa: CASSRGTGLKDSYEQYF
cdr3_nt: TGTGCCAGTAGTCGAGGGACAGGACTGAAAGACTCCTACGAGCAGTACTTC

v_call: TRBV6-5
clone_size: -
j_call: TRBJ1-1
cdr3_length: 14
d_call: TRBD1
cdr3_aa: CASNPQGKGTEAFF
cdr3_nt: TGTGCCAGCAATCCACAGGGGAAGGGCACTGAAGCTTTCTTT

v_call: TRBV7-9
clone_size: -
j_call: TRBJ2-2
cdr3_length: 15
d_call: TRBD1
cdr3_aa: CASSHRDRVTGELFF
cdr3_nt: TGTGCCAGCAGCCACCGGGACAGAGTCACCGGGGAGCTGTTTTTT

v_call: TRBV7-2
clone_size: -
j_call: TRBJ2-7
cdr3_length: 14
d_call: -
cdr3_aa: CASSLVGGAYEQYF
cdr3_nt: TGTGCCAGCAGCTTAGTCGGGGGAGCCTACGAGCAGTACTTC

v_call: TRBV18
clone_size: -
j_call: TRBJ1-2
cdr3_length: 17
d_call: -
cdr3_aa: CASSPAGSGGTNYGYTF
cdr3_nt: TGTGCCAGCTCACCCGCCGGCAGCGGGGGAACTAACTATGGCTACACCTTC

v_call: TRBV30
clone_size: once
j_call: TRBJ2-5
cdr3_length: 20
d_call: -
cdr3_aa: CAWSFRRWTLGPSVQETQYF
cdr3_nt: TGTGCCTGGAGCTTCCGGCGTTGGACATTGGGTCCTAGCGTCCAAGAGACCCAGTACTTC

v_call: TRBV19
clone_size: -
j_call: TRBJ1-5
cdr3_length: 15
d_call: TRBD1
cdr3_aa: CASSIGTGVGQPQHF
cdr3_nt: TGTGCCAGTAGTATCGGGACAGGGGTTGGGCAGCCCCAGCATTTT

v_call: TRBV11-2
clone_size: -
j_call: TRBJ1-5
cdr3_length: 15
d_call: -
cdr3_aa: CASSSMGRGDQPQHF
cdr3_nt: TGTGCCAGCAGCTCTATGGGGCGGGGGGATCAGCCCCAGCATTTT

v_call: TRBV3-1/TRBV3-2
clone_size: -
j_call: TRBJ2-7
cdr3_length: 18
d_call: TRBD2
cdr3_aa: CASSQVAGGTSMAYEQYF
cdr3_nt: TGTGCCAGCAGCCAAGTGGCGGGAGGGACCTCAATGGCCTACGAGCAGTACTTC

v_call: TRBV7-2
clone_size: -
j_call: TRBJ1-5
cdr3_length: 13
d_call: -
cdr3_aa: CASSLTGNQPQHF
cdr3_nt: TGTGCCAGCAGCTTAACAGGGAATCAGCCCCAGCATTTT

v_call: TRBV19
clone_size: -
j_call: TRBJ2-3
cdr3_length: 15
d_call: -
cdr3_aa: CASSILAKSTDTQYF
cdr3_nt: TGTGCCAGTAGTATCCTAGCGAAGAGCACAGATACGCAGTATTTT

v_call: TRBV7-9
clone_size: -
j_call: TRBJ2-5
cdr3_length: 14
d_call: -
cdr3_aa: CASSLVQGQETQYF
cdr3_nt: TGTGCCAGCAGCTTAGTGCAGGGTCAAGAGACCCAGTACTTC

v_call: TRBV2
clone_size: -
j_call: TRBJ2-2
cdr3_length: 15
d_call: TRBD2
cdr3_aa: CASRAGDWDTGELFF
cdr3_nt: TGTGCCAGCAGGGCGGGGGATTGGGACACCGGGGAGCTGTTTTTT

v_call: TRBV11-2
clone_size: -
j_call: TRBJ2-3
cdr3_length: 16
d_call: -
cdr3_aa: CASSFLSGAATDTQYF
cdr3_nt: TGTGCCAGCAGCTTTTTATCAGGGGCGGCAACAGATACGCAGTATTTT

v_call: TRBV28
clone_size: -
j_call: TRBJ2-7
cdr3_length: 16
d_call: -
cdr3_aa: CASSLVTSRALREQYF
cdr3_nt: TGTGCCAGCAGTTTGGTTACTAGCAGAGCCCTTCGCGAGCAGTACTTC

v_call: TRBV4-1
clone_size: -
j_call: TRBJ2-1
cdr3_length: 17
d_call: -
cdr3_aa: CASSQGGLLSSYNEQFF
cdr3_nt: TGCGCCAGCAGCCAAGGGGGACTCCTAAGCTCCTACAATGAGCAGTTCTTC

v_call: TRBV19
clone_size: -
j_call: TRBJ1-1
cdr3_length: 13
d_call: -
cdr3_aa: CASSIGTNTEAFF
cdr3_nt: TGTGCCAGTAGTATCGGGACAAACACTGAAGCTTTCTTT

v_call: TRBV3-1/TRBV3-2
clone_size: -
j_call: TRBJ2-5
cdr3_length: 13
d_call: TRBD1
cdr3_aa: CASSRQGAGTQYF
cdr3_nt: TGTGCCAGCAGCCGACAGGGGGCCGGGACCCAGTACTTC

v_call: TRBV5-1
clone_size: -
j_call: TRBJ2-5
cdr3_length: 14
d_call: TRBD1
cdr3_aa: CASSLQGVQETQYF
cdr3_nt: TGCGCCAGCAGCTTACAGGGGGTACAAGAGACCCAGTACTTC

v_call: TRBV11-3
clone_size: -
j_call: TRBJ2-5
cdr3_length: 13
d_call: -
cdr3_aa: CASSFRAEGTQYF
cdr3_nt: TGTGCCAGCAGCTTTCGCGCCGAGGGGACCCAGTACTTC

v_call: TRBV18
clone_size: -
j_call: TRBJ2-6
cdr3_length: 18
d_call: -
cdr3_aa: CASSDKDTAVSGANVLTF
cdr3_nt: TGTGCCAGCTCAGACAAAGACACCGCAGTCTCTGGGGCCAACGTCCTGACTTTC

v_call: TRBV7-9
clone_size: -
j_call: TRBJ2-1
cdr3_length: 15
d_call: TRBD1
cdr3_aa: CASSPTGGAYNEQFF
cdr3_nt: TGTGCCAGCAGCCCGACAGGGGGCGCGTACAATGAGCAGTTCTTC

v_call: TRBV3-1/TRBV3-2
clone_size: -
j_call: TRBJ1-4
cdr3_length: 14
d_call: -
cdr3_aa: CASSQVGGNEKLFF
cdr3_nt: TGTGCCAGCAGCCAAGTTGGGGGGAATGAAAAACTGTTTTTT

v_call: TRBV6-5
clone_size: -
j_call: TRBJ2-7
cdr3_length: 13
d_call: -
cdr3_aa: CASSSGVSYEQYF
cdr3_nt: TGTGCCAGCAGTTCCGGGGTATCCTACGAGCAGTACTTC